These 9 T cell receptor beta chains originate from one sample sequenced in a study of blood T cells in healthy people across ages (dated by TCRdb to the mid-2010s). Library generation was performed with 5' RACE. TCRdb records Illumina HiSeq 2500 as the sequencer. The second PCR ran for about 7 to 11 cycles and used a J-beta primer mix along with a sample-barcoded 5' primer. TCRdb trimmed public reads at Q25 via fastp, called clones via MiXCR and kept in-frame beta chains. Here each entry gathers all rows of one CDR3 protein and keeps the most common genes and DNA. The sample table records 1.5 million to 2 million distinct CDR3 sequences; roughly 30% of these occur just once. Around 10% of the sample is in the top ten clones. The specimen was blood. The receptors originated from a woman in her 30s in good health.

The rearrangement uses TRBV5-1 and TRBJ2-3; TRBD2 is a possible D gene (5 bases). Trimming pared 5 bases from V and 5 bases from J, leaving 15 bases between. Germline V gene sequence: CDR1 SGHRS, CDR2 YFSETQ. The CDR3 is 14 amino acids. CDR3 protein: CASRTGPRGDTQYF. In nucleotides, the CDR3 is TGCGCCAGCAGGACCGGCCCACGGGGAGATACGCAGTATTTT.

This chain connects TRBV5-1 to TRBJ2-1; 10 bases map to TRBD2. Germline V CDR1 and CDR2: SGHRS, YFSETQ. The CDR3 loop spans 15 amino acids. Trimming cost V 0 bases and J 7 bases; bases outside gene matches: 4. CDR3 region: CASSLESSGGNEQFF. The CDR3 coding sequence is TGCGCCAGCAGCTTGGAATCTAGCGGGGGTAATGAGCAGTTCTTC.

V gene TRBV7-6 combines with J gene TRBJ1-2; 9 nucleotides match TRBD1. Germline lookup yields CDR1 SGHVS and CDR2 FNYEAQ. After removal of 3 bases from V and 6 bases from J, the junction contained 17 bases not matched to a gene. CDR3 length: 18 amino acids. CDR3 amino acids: CASSFRGTGSVFMDGYTF. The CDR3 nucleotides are TGTGCCAGCAGCTTCAGGGGGACAGGGAGTGTTTTTATGGATGGCTACACCTTC.

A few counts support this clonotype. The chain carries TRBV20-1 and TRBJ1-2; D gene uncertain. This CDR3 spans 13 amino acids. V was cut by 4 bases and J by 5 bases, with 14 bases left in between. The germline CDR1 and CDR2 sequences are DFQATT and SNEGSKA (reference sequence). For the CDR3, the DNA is TGCAGTGCTATGGTGGGGAACGGATATGGCTACACCTTC. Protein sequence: CSAMVGNGYGYTF.

The DNA for the CDR3 is TGCGCCAGCAGCCAAGGGTGGGGGGGAGACACTGAAGCTTTCTTT. This sequence encodes CASSQGWGGDTEAFF. The V gene is TRBV4-1, the J gene TRBJ1-1; D is perhaps TRBD1 (5 bases). This CDR3 has 15 amino acids. Trimming removed 1 base from V and 3 bases from J, with 12 bases in between. Germline-derived CDR1 and CDR2 are MGHRA and YSYEKL.

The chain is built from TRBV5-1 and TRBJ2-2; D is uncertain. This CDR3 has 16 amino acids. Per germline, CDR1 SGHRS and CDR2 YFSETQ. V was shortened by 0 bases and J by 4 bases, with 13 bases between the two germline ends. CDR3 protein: CASSLGTQDLTGELFF. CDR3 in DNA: TGCGCCAGCAGCTTGGGGACGCAGGACCTCACCGGGGAGCTGTTTTTT.

The CDR3 loop reads CASTRGRGVSQETQYF. DNA of the CDR3: TGCGCCAGCACCAGGGGGCGAGGGGTGTCCCAAGAGACCCAGTACTTC. The chain links TRBV5-1 to TRBJ2-5; 8 positions match TRBD1. V was pared by 6 bases and J by 1 base, with 11 bases of the junction left unmatched. Germline V lookup: CDR1 SGHRS, CDR2 YFSETQ. This CDR3 comprises 16 residues.

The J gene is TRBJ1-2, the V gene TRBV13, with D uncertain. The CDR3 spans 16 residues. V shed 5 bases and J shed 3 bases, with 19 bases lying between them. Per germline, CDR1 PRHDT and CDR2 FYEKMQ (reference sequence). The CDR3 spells CASSPRLRTVYYGYTF. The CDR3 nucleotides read TGTGCCAGCAGCCCGAGGCTGAGAACCGTTTACTATGGCTACACCTTC. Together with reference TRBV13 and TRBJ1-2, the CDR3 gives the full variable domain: AAGVIQSPRHLIKEKRETATLKCYPIPRHDTVYWYQQGPGQDPQFLISFYEKMQSDKGSIPDRFSAQQFSDYHSELNMSSLELGDSALYFCASSPRLRTVYYGYTFGSGTRLTVV.

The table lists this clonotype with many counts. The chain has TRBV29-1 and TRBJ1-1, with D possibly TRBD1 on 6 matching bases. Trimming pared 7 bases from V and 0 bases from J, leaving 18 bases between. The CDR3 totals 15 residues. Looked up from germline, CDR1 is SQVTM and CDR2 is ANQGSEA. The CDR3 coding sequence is TGCAGCGGAATCCCAAACAGGGACCTGAACACTGAAGCTTTCTTT. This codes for CSGIPNRDLNTEAFF.